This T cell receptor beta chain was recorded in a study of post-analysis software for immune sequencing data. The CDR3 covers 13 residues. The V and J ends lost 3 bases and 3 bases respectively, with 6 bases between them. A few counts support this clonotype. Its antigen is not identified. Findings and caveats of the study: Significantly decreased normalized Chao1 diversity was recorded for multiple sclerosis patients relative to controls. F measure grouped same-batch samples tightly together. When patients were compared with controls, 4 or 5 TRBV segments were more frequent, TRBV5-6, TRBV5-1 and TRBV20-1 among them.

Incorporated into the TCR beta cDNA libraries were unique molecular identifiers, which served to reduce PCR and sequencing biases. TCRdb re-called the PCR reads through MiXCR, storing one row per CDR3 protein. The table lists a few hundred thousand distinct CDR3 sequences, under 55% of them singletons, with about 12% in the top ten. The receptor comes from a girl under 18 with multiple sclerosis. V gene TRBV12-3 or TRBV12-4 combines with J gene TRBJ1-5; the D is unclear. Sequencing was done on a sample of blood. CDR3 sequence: CASSLVDNQPQHF. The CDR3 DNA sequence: TGTGCCAGCAGTTTGGTGGACAATCAGCCCCAGCATTTT.